The 5 T cell receptor beta chains below were found in one sample sequenced in a study of CD8 T cells in ankylosing spondylitis. Via MiXCR, TCRdb re-called the 5' RACE reads, giving one row per CDR3 protein. The sample carries approximately 350,000 distinct CDR3 sequences, 14% to 15% recorded once. The specimen sequenced was blood, either unsorted or a sorted T cell fraction (not recorded which). The receptor set was obtained from a male donor with ankylosing spondylitis or in good health (not recorded which).

V is TRBV12-3 or TRBV12-4 and J is TRBJ2-1, with 7 bases matching TRBD2. The CDR3 length is 16 residues. The V gene end was trimmed by 1 base and the J gene end by 1 base; junction bases not matched to a gene: 4. CDR3 in amino acids: CASSLGAGASYNEQFF. DNA of the CDR3: TGTGCCAGCAGTTTAGGGGCGGGAGCATCCTACAATGAGCAGTTCTTC.

The chain combines TRBV27 with TRBJ2-7; D is unclear. This CDR3 is 11 amino acids long. Trimming cost V 5 bases and J 5 bases, with 7 bases left between them. Germline lookup yields CDR1 MNHEY and CDR2 SMNVEV (reference sequence). CDR3: CASSKGHEQYF. The CDR3 coding sequence is TGTGCCAGCAGTAAGGGCCACGAGCAGTACTTC.

The rearrangement links TRBV10-3 to TRBJ2-3, with D maybe TRBD2 (6 bases). Germline V gene data show CDR1 as ENHRY and CDR2 as SYGVKD. This CDR3 has 17 residues. The V end lost 8 bases, the J end lost 0 bases, and 21 bases lay between the germline ends. CDR3 bases: TGTGCCATCTTGCGGAGGGAGGACCCTTATAGCACAGATACGCAGTATTTT. It yields the protein CAILRREDPYSTDTQYF.

At least ten counts were recorded for this clonotype. V gene TRBV7-9 combines with J gene TRBJ1-1; D is unclear. The CDR3 sequence is 13 residues long. V shed 6 bases and J shed 0 bases, with 8 bases lying between them. CDR1 is SEHNR and CDR2 is FQNEAQ in the germline V gene (reference sequence). The DNA of the CDR3 is TGTGCCAGCAGTGGACGGCTGAACACTGAAGCTTTCTTT. Amino acid sequence: CASSGRLNTEAFF.

The chain couples TRBV5-1 to TRBJ2-3; the D call may be TRBD1 or TRBD2 (7 bases each). Per the germline V gene, CDR1 is SGHRS and CDR2 is YFSETQ. V was pared by 3 bases and J by 5 bases, with 22 bases between. The CDR3 covers 17 residues. The CDR3 sequence: CASSSAGGGGALDTQYF. The CDR3 bases are TGCGCCAGCAGCTCCGCCGGGGGAGGGGGCGCTTTAGATACGCAGTATTTT.